This TCR beta chain derives from a study of blood T cell repertoires in COVID-19. Original methodology: It was from reference gene primer amplification that nucleated cell counts were estimated. Sequenced by immunoSEQ multiplex PCR; TCRdb stores in-frame clones only, minus some. V, J and clone size were drawn from that table, and D and trimming were deduced from the DNA. The data contain under 500,000 clones, nearly 90% of them seen just once; the ten biggest clones take up around 1.8%. The origin of this receptor is a woman under 30 with acute COVID-19. The specimen was PBMCs or T cells enriched from blood (not recorded which).

The CDR3 nucleotides are TGCGCCAGCAGGCCCCAGGTGTCTAGCACAGATACGCAGTATTTT. Translating gives CASRPQVSSTDTQYF. The chain joins TRBV5-1 to TRBJ2-3; D call uncertain. Per germline, CDR1 SGHRS and CDR2 YFSETQ. The V and J ends lost 5 bases and 0 bases respectively, with 13 bases between them. The CDR3 spans 15 residues. Looking up the rest from reference TRBV5-1 and TRBJ2-3 gives the full variable domain: KAGVTQTPRYLIKTRGQQVTLSCSPISGHRSVSWYQQTPGQGLQFLFEYFSETQRNKGNFPGRFSGRQFSNSRSEMNVSTLELGDSALYLCASRPQVSSTDTQYFGPGTRLTVL.